These 10 T cell receptor beta chains were sequenced from one sample in a study of T cells in Graves' hyperthyroidism and ophthalmopathy. TCR beta CDR3 regions were amplified from RNA transcripts. A first-round RT-PCR of the TCR CDR3 used the HTBI primer set. Via MiXCR, TCRdb re-called the multiplex PCR reads, giving one row per CDR3 protein. The table has 500,000 to 750,000 distinct CDR3 sequences, roughly 46% seen once. Sequencing was performed on peripheral blood or thyroid tissue (not recorded which). The receptors originated from a woman younger than 35 with Graves' hyperthyroidism.

This clonotype was observed at least ten times. The V and J genes are TRBV29-1 and TRBJ2-1; TRBD2 matches 11 bases. CDR1 is SQVTM and CDR2 is ANQGSEA in the germline V gene. This CDR3 spans 14 amino acids. V shed 6 bases and J 6 bases; nucleotides not matched to a gene: 7. DNA of the CDR3: TGCAGCGTCGCCGGGACTAGCGGAGGCAATGAGCAGTTCTTC. The encoded protein is CSVAGTSGGNEQFF.

The chain combines TRBV20-1 with TRBJ2-5, with TRBD2 as a possible D gene (5 bases). CDR3 length: 16 amino acids. CDR1 is DFQATT, CDR2 SNEGSKA, per germline (reference sequence). Trimming shortened V by 0 bases and J by 1 base, and 15 bases separated the two germline ends. The CDR3 loop is CSARDQRGGLQETQYF. The CDR3 nucleotides are TGCAGTGCTAGAGATCAACGGGGTGGCCTCCAAGAGACCCAGTACTTC.

About this clonotype: This CDR3 is missing its conserved last phenylalanine or tryptophan, likely due to a read error. The limits of the CDR3 on the DNA are not certain, so only TCRdb's listed CDR3 is given. This rearrangement joins TRBV15 to TRBJ2-2. CDR1 is LNHNV, CDR2 YYDKDF, per germline (reference sequence). The CDR3 spans 15 residues, counting both ends. The CDR3 sequence is CATSRVVGNTGELVL.

This clonotype was counted ten times or more. The chain combines TRBV29-1 with TRBJ1-1; D is ambiguous. The V end lost 6 bases, the J end lost 6 bases, and 8 bases lay between the germline ends. Per the germline V gene, CDR1 is SQVTM and CDR2 is ANQGSEA. The CDR3 is 10 residues long. CDR3 protein: CSVVLPEAFF. The CDR3 nucleotides read TGCAGCGTGGTGTTACCTGAAGCTTTCTTT.

As regards this clonotype: This may stem from a read error, because a much larger clone lies one nucleotide away. This chain uses TRBV2 with TRBJ1-5; the D is unclear. CDR1 and CDR2 from the germline V gene are SNHLY and FYNNEI. The CDR3 is 14 amino acids. V shed 5 bases and J shed 3 bases, with 11 bases lying between them. The CDR3: CASSLMRDNQPQHF. The CDR3 bases are TGTGCCAGCAGTTTAATGAGGGACAATCAGCCCCAGCATTTT.

The CDR3 reads CSARDSPQGARTEAFF. CDR3 DNA sequence: TGCAGTGCTAGAGATTCTCCACAGGGGGCGAGGACTGAAGCTTTCTTT. The gene calls are TRBV20-1 and TRBJ1-1; 9 positions match TRBD1. CDR3 length equals 16 residues. Trimming cost V 0 bases and J 5 bases; bases outside gene matches: 10. CDR1 is DFQATT and CDR2 is SNEGSKA in the germline V gene (reference sequence).

V usage is TRBV29-1 and J usage is TRBJ2-6; D unclear. This CDR3 has 16 amino acids. Germline V gene lookup returns CDR1 SQVTM and CDR2 ANQGSEA. With 2 bases removed from V and 0 bases from J, the gap between germline ends came to 11 bases. CDR3 in DNA: TGCAGCGTTGAATTTACACGGAACTCTGGGGCCAACGTCCTGACTTTC. It yields the protein CSVEFTRNSGANVLTF.

This chain joins TRBV7-2 and TRBJ1-4; D is unresolved. Per germline, CDR1 SGHTA and CDR2 FQGNSA. This CDR3 is 15 amino acids long. V lost 5 bases to trimming and J lost 0 bases, with 10 bases between them. CDR3 in DNA: TGTGCCAGCAGCGCATCCGGGACAACTAATGAAAAACTGTTTTTT. It translates to CASSASGTTNEKLFF.

This clonotype was recorded at least ten times. The genes are TRBV6-5 and TRBJ2-6; D not certain. Trimming took 0 bases from V and 0 from J, leaving 9 bases between them. Germline values: CDR1 MNHEY, CDR2 SVGAGI. CDR3 length: 17 residues. The DNA of the CDR3 is TGTGCCAGCAGTTACTCGAACCCGTCCTCTGGGGCCAACGTCCTGACTTTC. Residues: CASSYSNPSSGANVLTF.

Details on this clonotype: One base away lies a much larger clone, so this may be a sequencing read error. V usage is TRBV4-3 and J usage is TRBJ1-2; D call uncertain. The CDR3 runs 16 residues. Germline CDR1 is LGHNA and CDR2 is YSLEER. The CDR3 protein is CVSSQDYPGFHYGYTF. The DNA of the CDR3 is TGCGTCAGCAGCCAAGATTACCCGGGATTCCACTATGGCTACACCTTC.